This T cell receptor (beta chain) was identified during a study of Ad26.COV2.S vaccination and SARS-CoV-2 variants. Study results and caveats: The breadth of spike-specific CD8+ and CD4+ T cell responses after vaccination was reportedly substantial.

This clone has just a few counts. The antigen remains unidentified. Treatment indicated: some 19 received Ad26.COV2.S at low or high dose, single or two shots; about five received placebo; per-sample allocation not given. The study sampled participants on day 63 after the first vaccine or placebo injection. The data were produced by immunoSEQ multiplex PCR, yet TCRdb's version contains in-frame clones alone and is incomplete. This table has 250,000 or so clones, 87% appearing once. The sequence derives from a person aged 18-65 years who received the Ad26.COV2.S COVID-19 vaccine or a placebo. The sample was peripheral blood, taken in a trial of Ad26.COV2.S vaccine versus placebo.

In DNA, the CDR3 is TGTGCCAGCAGCTTACGCGGGACAGGGGAAGAGACCCAGTACTTC. It encodes CASSLRGTGEETQYF. The chain links TRBV7-9 to TRBJ2-5; 10 bases match TRBD1. CDR3 length equals 15 residues. CDR1 is SEHNR, CDR2 FQNEAQ, per germline (reference sequence). The V segment lost 2 bases and the J segment 3 bases; nucleotides outside the gene matches: 3.